Listed below are T cell receptor beta chains from one sample, sequenced in a study of vaccination effects on CD4 cells after COVID-19. These receptors have no identified antigens. The repertoire was sequenced with immunoSEQ multiplex PCR; TCRdb's copy has only in-frame clones and lacks some. The table has about 15,000 clones, around 80% seen once. Sequencing was performed on CD4+ T cells from PBMCs cultured with SARS-CoV-2 spike peptides, taken after COVID-19 vaccination. The receptor set was obtained from a human donor who had a prior SARS-CoV-2 infection. CDR3s include the opening cysteine and the closing phenylalanine or tryptophan. The D gene is left open where the match is weak. The listing skips clone size in some rows; elsewhere it reads once, few, many or a size class.

j_call: TRBJ2-7
clone_size: -
v_call: TRBV21-1
d_call: -
cdr3_aa: CASSKEGQNEQYF
cdr3_nt: TGTGCCAGCAGCAAGGAGGGACAGAACGAGCAGTACTTC

j_call: TRBJ1-3
clone_size: few
v_call: TRBV28
d_call: -
cdr3_aa: CASSQGSFSGNTIYF
cdr3_nt: TGTGCCAGCAGTCAAGGGTCCTTCTCTGGAAACACCATATATTTT

j_call: TRBJ2-3
clone_size: -
v_call: TRBV4-1
d_call: TRBD2
cdr3_aa: CASSKYGLDGDTQYF
cdr3_nt: TGCGCCAGCAGCAAATACGGACTAGATGGGGATACGCAGTATTTT

j_call: TRBJ2-3
clone_size: -
v_call: TRBV24-1
d_call: -
cdr3_aa: CATSGSFTDTQYF
cdr3_nt: TGTGCCACCAGTGGCTCCTTCACAGATACGCAGTATTTT

j_call: TRBJ1-2
clone_size: few
v_call: TRBV16
d_call: -
cdr3_aa: CASRGAYYGYTF
cdr3_nt: TGTGCCAGCCGGGGGGCTTACTATGGCTACACCTTC

j_call: TRBJ2-1
clone_size: -
v_call: TRBV5-4
d_call: TRBD2
cdr3_aa: CASSRFVSWGLAGGSSEFF
cdr3_nt: TGTGCCAGCAGCCGATTTGTCAGCTGGGGACTAGCGGGGGGGTCGTCCGAGTTCTTC

j_call: TRBJ1-6
clone_size: -
v_call: TRBV9
d_call: -
cdr3_aa: CASSNRDAYNSPLHF
cdr3_nt: TGTGCCAGCAGCAACAGGGACGCATATAATTCACCCCTCCACTTT

j_call: TRBJ2-5
clone_size: -
v_call: TRBV11-2
d_call: TRBD2
cdr3_aa: CASSLDGGTLQETQYF
cdr3_nt: TGTGCCAGCAGCTTAGACGGGGGGACCCTCCAAGAGACCCAGTACTTC

j_call: TRBJ2-7
clone_size: -
v_call: TRBV11-3
d_call: TRBD2
cdr3_aa: CASSRIAGGYEQYF
cdr3_nt: TGTGCCAGCAGCCGGATAGCGGGAGGGTACGAGCAGTACTTC

j_call: TRBJ2-7
clone_size: -
v_call: TRBV6-5
d_call: -
cdr3_aa: CASKPEQGAEQYF
cdr3_nt: TGTGCCAGCAAACCAGAACAGGGTGCCGAGCAGTACTTC

j_call: TRBJ2-7
clone_size: few
v_call: TRBV30
d_call: -
cdr3_aa: CAWTRARTYEQYF
cdr3_nt: TGTGCCTGGACCCGGGCCAGAACCTACGAGCAGTACTTC

j_call: TRBJ2-3
clone_size: -
v_call: TRBV4-2
d_call: TRBD2
cdr3_aa: CASSPAGGSYTDTQYF
cdr3_nt: TGTGCCAGCAGCCCCGCGGGGGGCTCCTACACAGATACGCAGTATTTT

j_call: TRBJ2-5
clone_size: -
v_call: TRBV5-6
d_call: -
cdr3_aa: CASSSIRQDLIETQYF
cdr3_nt: TGTGCCAGCAGCTCCATCCGGCAGGACTTAATAGAGACCCAGTACTTC

j_call: TRBJ2-2
clone_size: -
v_call: TRBV30
d_call: TRBD2
cdr3_aa: CAWSAGLAIGELFF
cdr3_nt: TGTGCCTGGAGTGCGGGACTAGCGATCGGGGAGCTGTTTTTT